These T cell receptor beta chains were read from a single sample in a study of cytomegalovirus exposure and HLA in healthy donors. The table came from immunoSEQ multiplex PCR; TCRdb's copy has only in-frame clones and leaves some out. The data show 310,000 or so clones, with around nine tenths seen just once and roughly 2.3% held by the top ten. The sample consisted of PBMCs. The receptors originated from a woman aged 18-35 years in good health and CMV-seronegative. The CDR3 runs from the conserved cysteine through the conserved F or W. The D gene is left open where the match is weak. Clone sizes are given selectively: once, few, many, or a class where the clone is expanded.

v_gene,d_gene,abundance,j_gene,CDR3aa,CDR3nt
TRBV29-1,NA,NA,TRBJ1-1,CSVPHLGGAFF,TGCAGCGTGCCACACCTCGGGGGAGCTTTCTTT
TRBV10-3,TRBD2,NA,TRBJ2-7,CAISEFKLTSGGYEQYF,TGTGCCATCAGTGAGTTTAAGTTGACTAGCGGGGGCTACGAGCAGTACTTC
TRBV18,TRBD1,NA,TRBJ2-7,CASSVTGDYEQYF,TGTGCCAGCTCTGTGACAGGGGACTACGAGCAGTACTTC
TRBV30,NA,NA,TRBJ2-2,CAWAGLGLVQNTGELFF,TGTGCCTGGGCGGGGTTGGGTTTGGTCCAGAACACCGGGGAGCTGTTTTTT
TRBV5-6,NA,NA,TRBJ2-2,CASRGAPSRELFF,TGTGCCAGCAGGGGGGCGCCCTCCCGGGAGCTGTTTTTT
TRBV7-8,NA,NA,TRBJ2-3,CASSSGTDTQYF,TGTGCCAGCAGCTCTGGCACAGATACGCAGTATTTT
TRBV18,TRBD1,NA,TRBJ1-1,CASSPGQGETEAFF,TGTGCCAGCTCACCGGGACAGGGGGAGACTGAAGCTTTCTTT
TRBV30,NA,NA,TRBJ1-2,CAWSEGQVHYGYTF,TGTGCCTGGAGTGAAGGCCAGGTTCACTATGGCTACACCTTC
TRBV2,TRBD2,few,TRBJ2-5,CASSEDGVLAAQETQYF,TGTGCCAGCAGTGAAGACGGAGTACTAGCGGCTCAAGAGACCCAGTACTTC
TRBV25-1,NA,NA,TRBJ1-6,CASSPPSGLSSYNSPLHF,TGTGCCAGCAGTCCCCCGAGCGGATTGAGCTCCTATAATTCACCCCTCCACTTT
TRBV9,NA,NA,TRBJ2-3,CASGGARTDTQYF,TGTGCCAGCGGGGGGGCCCGGACAGATACGCAGTATTTT
TRBV9,TRBD2,NA,TRBJ2-7,CASSVDGGSSYEQYF,TGTGCCAGCAGCGTAGACGGGGGGAGCTCCTACGAGCAGTACTTC
TRBV19,NA,NA,TRBJ2-2,CATRPGVTGELFF,TGTGCCACCCGACCGGGGGTAACGGGGGAGCTGTTTTTT
TRBV11-2,TRBD1,NA,TRBJ2-7,CASRSQGAEQYF,TGTGCCAGCAGGTCACAGGGGGCCGAGCAGTACTTC
TRBV19,TRBD2,NA,TRBJ2-3,CASSISGVTDTQYF,TGTGCCAGTAGTATAAGCGGGGTCACAGATACGCAGTATTTT
TRBV30,TRBD1,NA,TRBJ1-2,CATPGQGGGSYGYTF,TGTGCCACCCCGGGACAGGGAGGGGGAAGCTATGGCTACACCTTC
TRBV5-1,NA,NA,TRBJ2-3,CASSLGEFTDTQYF,TGCGCCAGCAGCCTAGGTGAATTCACAGATACGCAGTATTTT
TRBV6-1,TRBD2,NA,TRBJ2-5,CASKLGQAGGETQYF,TGTGCCAGCAAATTGGGGCAGGCCGGGGGGGAGACCCAGTACTTC
TRBV13,TRBD1,NA,TRBJ2-7,CASSNDRGKYEQYF,TGTGCCAGCAGCAACGACAGGGGAAAGTACGAGCAGTACTTC
TRBV5-4,TRBD2,NA,TRBJ2-1,CASSLILAGGNEQFF,TGTGCCAGCAGCTTGATACTAGCGGGGGGCAATGAGCAGTTCTTC
TRBV2,NA,NA,TRBJ1-5,CAEGGSGGPQHF,TGTGCCGAGGGGGGTAGCGGGGGGCCCCAGCATTTT
TRBV14,TRBD1,NA,TRBJ2-7,CASSQARQGALSYEQYF,TGTGCCAGCAGCCAGGCGCGACAGGGGGCCCTCTCCTACGAGCAGTACTTC